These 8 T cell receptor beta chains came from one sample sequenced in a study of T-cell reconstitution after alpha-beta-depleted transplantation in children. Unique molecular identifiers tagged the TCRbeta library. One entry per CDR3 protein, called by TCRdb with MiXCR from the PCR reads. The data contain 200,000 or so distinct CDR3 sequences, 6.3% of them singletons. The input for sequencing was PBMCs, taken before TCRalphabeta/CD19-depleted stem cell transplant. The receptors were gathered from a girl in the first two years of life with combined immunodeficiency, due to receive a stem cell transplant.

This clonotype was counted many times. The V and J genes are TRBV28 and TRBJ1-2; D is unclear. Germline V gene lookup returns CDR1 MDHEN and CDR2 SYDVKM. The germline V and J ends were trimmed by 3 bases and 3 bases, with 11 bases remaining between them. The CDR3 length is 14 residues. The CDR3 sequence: CASSFPSRDYGYTF. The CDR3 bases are TGTGCCAGCAGTTTCCCCTCGCGGGACTATGGCTACACCTTC.

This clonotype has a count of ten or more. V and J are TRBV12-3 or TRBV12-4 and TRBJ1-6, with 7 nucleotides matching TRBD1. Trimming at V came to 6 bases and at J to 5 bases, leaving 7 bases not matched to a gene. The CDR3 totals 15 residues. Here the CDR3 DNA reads TGTGCCAGCAGCCGACCGGACAGGAATAATTCACCCCTCCACTTT. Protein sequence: CASSRPDRNNSPLHF.

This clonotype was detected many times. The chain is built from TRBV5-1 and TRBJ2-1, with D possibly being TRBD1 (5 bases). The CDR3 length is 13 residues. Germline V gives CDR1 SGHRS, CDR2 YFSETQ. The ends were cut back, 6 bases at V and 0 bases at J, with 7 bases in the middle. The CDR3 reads CASIGDSYNEQFF. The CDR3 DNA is TGCGCCAGCATAGGGGACTCCTACAATGAGCAGTTCTTC.

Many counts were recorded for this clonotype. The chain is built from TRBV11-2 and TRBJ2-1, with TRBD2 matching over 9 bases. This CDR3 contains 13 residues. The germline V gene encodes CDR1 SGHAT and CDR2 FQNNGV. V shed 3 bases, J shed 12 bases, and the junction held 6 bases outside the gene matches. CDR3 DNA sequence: TGTGCCAGCAGCTTGGGACTAGCAGGGCGGCAGTTCTTC. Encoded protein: CASSLGLAGRQFF.

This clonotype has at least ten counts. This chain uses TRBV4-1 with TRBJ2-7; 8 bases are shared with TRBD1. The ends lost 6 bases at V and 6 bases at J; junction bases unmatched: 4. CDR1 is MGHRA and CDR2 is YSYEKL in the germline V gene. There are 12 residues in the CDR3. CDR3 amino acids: CASSGQGGEQYF. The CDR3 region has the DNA TGCGCCAGCAGTGGACAGGGCGGCGAGCAGTACTTC.

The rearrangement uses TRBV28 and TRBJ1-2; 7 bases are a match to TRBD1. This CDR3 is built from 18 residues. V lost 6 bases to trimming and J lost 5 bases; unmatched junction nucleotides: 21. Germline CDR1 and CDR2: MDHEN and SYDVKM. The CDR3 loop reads CASRGLVDDDRERYGYTF. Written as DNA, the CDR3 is TGTGCCAGCAGGGGTTTGGTGGATGATGACAGGGAACGGTATGGCTACACCTTC.

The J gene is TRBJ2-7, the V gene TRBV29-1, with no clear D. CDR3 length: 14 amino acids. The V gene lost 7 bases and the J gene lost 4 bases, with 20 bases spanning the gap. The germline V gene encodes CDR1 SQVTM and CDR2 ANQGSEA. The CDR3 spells CSAAGSASPYEQYF. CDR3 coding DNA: TGCAGCGCAGCCGGTAGTGCGTCCCCTTACGAGCAGTACTTC.

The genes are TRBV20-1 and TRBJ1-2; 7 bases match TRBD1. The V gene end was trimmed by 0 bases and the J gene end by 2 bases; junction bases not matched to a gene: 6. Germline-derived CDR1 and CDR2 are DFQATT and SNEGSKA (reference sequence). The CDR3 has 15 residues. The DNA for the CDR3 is TGCAGTGCTAGAGAGACGGGACAGATAAACTATGGCTACACCTTC. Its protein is CSARETGQINYGYTF.